These 15 T cell receptor beta chains came from one sample sequenced in a study of T cells expressing NK-cell markers. For each CDR3 protein, TCRdb gives one entry from its re-call of the 5' RACE reads, without DNA. This sample's table has approximately 380,000 distinct CDR3 sequences. The sequenced sample was blood T cells: a sorted CD56 or NKG2C T cell subset, CD4+ or CD8+ T cells, or bulk PBMC T cells (not recorded which). These receptors all come from a man aged 18-75 years in good health.

The rearrangement links TRBV2 to TRBJ1-1. The CDR3 consists of 15 residues. Per germline, CDR1 SNHLY and CDR2 FYNNEI. The CDR3 region is CASSPRRTANTEAFF.

This chain joins TRBV6-1 and TRBJ1-2. This CDR3 contains 16 residues. Germline V gene data show CDR1 as MNHNS and CDR2 as SASEGT. The CDR3 reads CASRLNLGRPFYGYTF.

The rearrangement links TRBV5-5 to TRBJ2-3. The length of the CDR3 is 12 residues. Germline CDR1 and CDR2: SGHKS and YYEKEE (reference sequence). CDR3 residues: CASSRATDTQYF.

The chain is built from TRBV10-3 and TRBJ2-1. This CDR3 comprises 13 residues. Per the germline V gene, CDR1 is ENHRY and CDR2 is SYGVKD. The CDR3 reads CAIRDQSLNEQFF.

The V call is TRBV6-1, the J call TRBJ2-2; TCRdb names TRBD2, which stays unverified in the absence of DNA. Germline V gene sequence: CDR1 MNHNS, CDR2 SASEGT. This CDR3 spans 17 amino acids. The CDR3 sequence is CASSANPPTRNTGELFF.

This sequence joins TRBV12-3 or TRBV12-4 and TRBJ2-6; TCRdb calls TRBD2, which cannot be checked without DNA. The CDR3 runs 20 residues. CDR3 protein: CASSPPGLAGGLSGANVLTF.

CDR3 sequence reads: CSARDGERGYDNEQFF. This rearrangement joins TRBV20-1 to TRBJ2-1; the TCRdb D gene call, TRBD2, has no DNA to confirm it. The CDR3 covers 16 residues. CDR1 DFQATT and CDR2 SNEGSKA come from the germline V gene (reference sequence).

V is TRBV3-1 and J is TRBJ2-7; TCRdb picks TRBD1, but there is no DNA to check that call. The CDR3 has 17 residues. Germline V gene data show CDR1 as LGHDT and CDR2 as YNNKEL (reference sequence). CDR3 residues: CASSQLIGDRVTYEQYF.

This chain connects TRBV4-1 to TRBJ1-5; TCRdb returns TRBD1, unconfirmable since there is no DNA. The length of the CDR3 is 16 residues. The V gene's germline CDR1 is MGHRA and CDR2 YSYEKL. CDR3 sequence reads: CASSQAAGQGSQPQHF.

CDR3 region: CSANPQDRDYEQYF. The chain uses TRBV20-1 and TRBJ2-7; without DNA, the TCRdb call of TRBD1 cannot be checked. Germline values: CDR1 DFQATT, CDR2 SNEGSKA (reference sequence). The CDR3 has 14 amino acids.

The CDR3 loop is CASSDTRPADTQYF. This chain connects TRBV11-2 to TRBJ2-3; TCRdb's assignment of TRBD2 cannot be checked, as there is no DNA. In germline, CDR1 is SGHAT, CDR2 FQNNGV. The CDR3 loop spans 14 amino acids.

The genes are TRBV28 and TRBJ2-3; checking the TCRdb D call of TRBD2 is not possible without DNA. CDR3 length: 15 amino acids. Germline V CDR1 and CDR2: MDHEN, SYDVKM. This CDR3 reads CASSGAGGYTDTQYF.

V usage is TRBV7-2 and J usage is TRBJ2-1; TCRdb outputs TRBD2, but without DNA this stays unchecked. Germline V lookup: CDR1 SGHTA, CDR2 FQGNSA. The CDR3 sequence is 16 residues long. The CDR3 sequence: CASSLASSGGFNEQFF.

The chain joins TRBV6-1 to TRBJ2-3; TCRdb proposes TRBD1, but this gene call is untestable without DNA. Germline lookup yields CDR1 MNHNS and CDR2 SASEGT. The CDR3 sequence is 15 residues long. The CDR3 loop reads CASRLQGAGADTQYF.

The rearrangement links TRBV28 to TRBJ2-5; lacking DNA, the TRBD2 call made by TCRdb goes unchecked. Germline lookup yields CDR1 MDHEN and CDR2 SYDVKM. The length of the CDR3 is 15 residues. CDR3 sequence reads: CASSFSSGGQETQYF.